The 17 T cell receptor beta chains in this list originate from one sample, sequenced in a study of control samples from healthy donors and cancer patients. Sequencing was performed with immunoSEQ multiplex PCR; in TCRdb, only in-frame clones are kept and a portion is missing. The sample lists approximately 37,000 clones; around 90% were seen once. Sequenced: blood. Receptor source: a woman aged 45-59 years in good health.

The chain is built from TRBV28 and TRBJ2-2; perhaps TRBD1 as D (6 bases). Germline CDR1 is MDHEN and CDR2 is SYDVKM. The CDR3 loop spans 12 amino acids. V shed 5 bases and J shed 5 bases, with 6 bases lying between them. CDR3 loop: CASSRGTGELFF. CDR3 coding DNA: TGTGCCAGCAGTAGGGGGACCGGGGAGCTGTTTTTT.

This chain connects TRBV11-2 to TRBJ2-7; TRBD1 agrees at 9 bases. The germline V gene encodes CDR1 SGHAT and CDR2 FQNNGV. With 4 bases clipped from V and 4 bases from J, the junction kept 14 bases outside the gene matches. This CDR3 has 17 residues. The CDR3 nucleotides are TGTGCCAGCAGCTCCGGGACAGGGAAAGCCAAGGGGTACGAGCAGTACTTC. Residues: CASSSGTGKAKGYEQYF. Using reference TRBV11-2 and TRBJ2-7 for the parts outside the CDR3, the full variable domain is EAGVAQSPRYKIIEKRQSVAFWCNPISGHATLYWYQQILGQGPKLLIQFQNNGVVDDSQLPKDRFSAERLKGVDSTLKIQPAKLEDSAVYLCASSSGTGKAKGYEQYFGPGTRLTVT.

The count of this clone is one. The V gene is TRBV7-2, the J gene TRBJ1-5, with 8 bases aligning to TRBD1. V was pared by 6 bases and J by 5 bases, with 6 bases of the junction left unmatched. The CDR3 length is 14 residues. CDR1 and CDR2 from the germline V gene are SGHTA and FQGNSA. Here the CDR3 reads CASSDRGSYQPQHF. The CDR3 bases are TGTGCCAGCAGTGACAGGGGATCTTATCAGCCCCAGCATTTT.

The chain employs TRBV2 and TRBJ1-1; maybe TRBD1 (5 bases). The CDR3 runs 13 residues. The ends were cut back, 8 bases at V and 1 base at J, with 11 bases in the middle. Germline lookup yields CDR1 SNHLY and CDR2 FYNNEI. CDR3 amino acids: CASCEGTNTEAFF. DNA of the CDR3: TGTGCCAGCTGCGAAGGGACGAACACTGAAGCTTTCTTT.

The genes are TRBV5-1 and TRBJ1-2, with 7 bases identical to TRBD1. With 4 bases clipped from V and 8 bases from J, the junction kept 17 bases outside the gene matches. This CDR3 spans 16 amino acids. Germline assignment: CDR1 SGHRS and CDR2 YFSETQ. The DNA for the CDR3 is TGCGCCAGCAGCGACAGTAGGGACAGCCTCTTAGGAGGCTACACCTTC. Amino acids: CASSDSRDSLLGGYTF.

This rearrangement joins TRBV5-1 to TRBJ1-1; D gene ambiguous. The V end lost 4 bases, the J end lost 6 bases, and 7 bases lay between the germline ends. Germline V gene data show CDR1 as SGHRS and CDR2 as YFSETQ. The length of the CDR3 is 11 residues. The DNA of the CDR3 is TGCGCCAGCAGCCTAAACGCTGAAGCTTTCTTT. It yields the protein CASSLNAEAFF.

V is TRBV6-6 and J is TRBJ2-1; D possibly corresponds to TRBD2 (7 bases). The CDR3 totals 15 residues. Trimming took 6 bases from V and 9 from J, leaving 21 bases between them. Per the germline V gene, CDR1 is MNHNY and CDR2 is SVGAGI (reference sequence). The CDR3 region has the DNA TGTGCCAGCAGCCAACAGGGAGGGTCGTTGGGTGAGCAGTTCTTC. As protein: CASSQQGGSLGEQFF.

The gene calls are TRBV19 and TRBJ1-2; 7 bases agree with TRBD1. CDR1 and CDR2 (germline): LNHDA, SQIVND (reference sequence). V dropped 1 base and J dropped 8; count of bases not matched to a gene: 4. The CDR3 length is 13 residues. CDR3 nucleotide sequence: TGTGCCAGTAGTATAGGACAGGGATGGGGCTACACCTTC. It yields the protein CASSIGQGWGYTF.

About this clone itself: The sample has other DNA sequences that encode this CDR3 too. V is TRBV29-1 and J is TRBJ2-7; D is undetermined. This CDR3 comprises 12 residues. The germline V gene encodes CDR1 SQVTM and CDR2 ANQGSEA. Trimming removed 6 bases at V and 0 bases at J, with 9 bases between. The CDR3 reads CSVTTSSYEQYF. Here the CDR3 DNA reads TGCAGCGTCACGACGAGCTCCTACGAGCAGTACTTC.

This rearrangement joins TRBV25-1 to TRBJ1-1; possibly TRBD1 for D (6 bases). CDR1 and CDR2 from the germline V gene are MGHDK and SYGVNS. The CDR3 contains 15 residues. V was trimmed by 5 bases and J by 0 bases, leaving 13 bases between them. DNA for the CDR3: TGTGCCAGCAGTTTAGGGACATCTATGAACACTGAAGCTTTCTTT. Translated: CASSLGTSMNTEAFF.

In its sample, this clone was seen once. The chain recombines TRBV4-3 with TRBJ1-1, with no clear D. The CDR3 has 15 residues. Germline CDR1 LGHNA, CDR2 YSLEER. Trimming removed 0 bases at V and 4 bases at J, with 12 bases between. The CDR3 reads CASSQDQDSGTEAFF. The CDR3 nucleotides read TGCGCCAGCAGCCAAGATCAGGATTCAGGCACTGAAGCTTTCTTT.

This chain joins TRBV28 and TRBJ1-5, with D perhaps TRBD1 (5 bases). Trimming removed 7 bases from V and 5 bases from J, with 9 bases in between. The germline gives CDR1 MDHEN, CDR2 SYDVKM. The CDR3 spans 12 residues. The CDR3 coding sequence is TGTGCCAGCACTGGGACCGATCAGCCCCAGCATTTT. This encodes CASTGTDQPQHF.

The chain is built from TRBV4-1 and TRBJ2-5; possible D gene TRBD2, 6 bases. This CDR3 contains 11 residues. The germline gives CDR1 MGHRA, CDR2 YSYEKL. Trimming took 5 bases from V and 7 from J, leaving 8 bases between them. The CDR3 DNA follows: TGCGCCAGCAGCTCCGGGAGGACCCAGTACTTC. Translating gives CASSSGRTQYF.

The chain joins TRBV25-1 to TRBJ1-1, with D unresolved. The germline V and J ends were trimmed by 1 base and 7 bases, with 4 bases remaining between them. The CDR3 has 11 amino acids. In germline, CDR1 is MGHDK, CDR2 SYGVNS. The CDR3 DNA reads TGTGCCAGCAGTGAATTGGGTGAAGCTTTCTTT. This codes for CASSELGEAFF.

The chain has TRBV9 and TRBJ2-1; D may match TRBD1 or TRBD2 (5 bases each). Per the germline V gene, CDR1 is SGDLS and CDR2 is YYNGEE. The CDR3 length is 14 residues. V was cut by 0 bases and J by 8 bases, with 12 bases left in between. The CDR3, as DNA: TGTGCCAGCAGCGTAGCTGAGGGGTGGTATGAGCAGTTCTTC. As protein: CASSVAEGWYEQFF.

V gene TRBV7-9 combines with J gene TRBJ1-1; the match to TRBD1 covers 7 bases. The germline gives CDR1 SEHNR, CDR2 FQNEAQ (reference sequence). V shed 5 bases and J 0 bases; nucleotides not matched to a gene: 12. This CDR3 is built from 17 residues. Here the CDR3 reads CASSLTGWRGMNTEAFF. The CDR3 coding sequence is TGTGCCAGCAGCCTGACAGGGTGGAGGGGGATGAACACTGAAGCTTTCTTT.

The J gene is TRBJ1-2, the V gene TRBV18; 7 bases line up with TRBD1. With 5 bases clipped from V and 5 bases from J, the junction kept 14 bases outside the gene matches. CDR3 length: 16 amino acids. The germline V gene has CDR1 KGHSH and CDR2 LQKENI. CDR3 loop: CASSLLQGDLVYGYTF. The CDR3 nucleotides are TGTGCCAGCTCATTACTCCAGGGGGACCTGGTTTATGGCTACACCTTC.